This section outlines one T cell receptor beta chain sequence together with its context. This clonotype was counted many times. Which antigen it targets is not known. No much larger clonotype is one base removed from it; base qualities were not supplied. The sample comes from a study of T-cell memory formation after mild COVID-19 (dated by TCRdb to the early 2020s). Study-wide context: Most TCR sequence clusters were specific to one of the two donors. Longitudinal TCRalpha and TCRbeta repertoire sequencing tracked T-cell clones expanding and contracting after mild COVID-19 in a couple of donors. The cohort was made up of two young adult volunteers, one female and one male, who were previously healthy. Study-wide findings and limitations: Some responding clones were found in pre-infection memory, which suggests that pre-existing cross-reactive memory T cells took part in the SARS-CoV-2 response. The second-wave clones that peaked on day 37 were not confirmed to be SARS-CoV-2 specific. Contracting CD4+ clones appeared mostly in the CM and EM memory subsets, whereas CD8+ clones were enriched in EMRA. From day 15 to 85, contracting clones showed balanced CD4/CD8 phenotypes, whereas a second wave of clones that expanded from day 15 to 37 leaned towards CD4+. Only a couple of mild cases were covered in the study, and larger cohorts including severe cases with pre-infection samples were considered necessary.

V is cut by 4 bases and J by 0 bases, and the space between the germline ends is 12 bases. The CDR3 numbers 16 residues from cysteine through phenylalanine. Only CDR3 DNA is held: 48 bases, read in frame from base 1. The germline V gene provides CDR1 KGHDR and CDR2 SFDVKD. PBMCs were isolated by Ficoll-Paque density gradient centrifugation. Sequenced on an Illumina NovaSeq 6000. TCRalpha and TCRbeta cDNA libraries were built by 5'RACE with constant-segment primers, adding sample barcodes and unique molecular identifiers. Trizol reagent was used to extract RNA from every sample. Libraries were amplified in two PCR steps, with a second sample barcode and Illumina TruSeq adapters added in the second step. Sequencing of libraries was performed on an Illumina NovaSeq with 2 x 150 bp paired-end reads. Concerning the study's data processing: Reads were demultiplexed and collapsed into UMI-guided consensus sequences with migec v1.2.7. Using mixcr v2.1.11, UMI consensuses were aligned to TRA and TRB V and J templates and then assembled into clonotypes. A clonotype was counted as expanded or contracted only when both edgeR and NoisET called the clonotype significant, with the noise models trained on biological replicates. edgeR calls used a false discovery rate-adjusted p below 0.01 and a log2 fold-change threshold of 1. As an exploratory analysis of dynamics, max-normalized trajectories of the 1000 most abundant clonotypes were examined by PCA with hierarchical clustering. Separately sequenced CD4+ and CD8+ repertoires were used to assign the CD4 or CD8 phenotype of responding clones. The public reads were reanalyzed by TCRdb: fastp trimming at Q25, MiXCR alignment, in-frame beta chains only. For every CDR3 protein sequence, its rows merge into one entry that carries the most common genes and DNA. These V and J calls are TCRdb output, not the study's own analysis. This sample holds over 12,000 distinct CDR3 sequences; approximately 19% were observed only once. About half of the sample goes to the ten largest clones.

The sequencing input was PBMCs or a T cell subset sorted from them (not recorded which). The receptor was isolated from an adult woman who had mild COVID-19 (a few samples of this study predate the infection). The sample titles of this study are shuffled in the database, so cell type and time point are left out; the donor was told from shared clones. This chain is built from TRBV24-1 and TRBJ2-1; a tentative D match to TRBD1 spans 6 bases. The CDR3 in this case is CATSEYREASYNEQFF. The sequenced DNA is TGTGCCACCAGTGAGTACAGGGAAGCCTCCTACAATGAGCAGTTCTTC.